The rows below give T cell receptor beta chains drawn from one sample of a study of response to subunit inactivated influenza vaccine. TCRdb analysed the RT-PCR reads with MiXCR anew, one entry per CDR3 protein. The sample includes hundreds of thousands of distinct CDR3 sequences, approximately 7.7% of them seen just once. The source was PBMCs from blood, collected less than 25 months after vaccination. These receptors were taken from a man aged 50-75 years who received an inactivated influenza vaccine. The CDR3 runs from the conserved cysteine through the conserved F or W. The D gene is left open where the match is weak. Clone sizes are given selectively: once, few, many, or a class where the clone is expanded.

D gene	clone size	V gene	J gene	CDR3 DNA	CDR3 protein
-	few	TRBV14	TRBJ2-7	TGTGCCAGCAGCCAAGATGGAGGCGGCCCCTACGAGCAGTACTTC	CASSQDGGGPYEQYF
TRBD2	few	TRBV20-1	TRBJ2-1	TGCAGTGCTAGCCTCCCCGGGAGACTAGCGGGGGACAATGAGCAGTTCTTC	CSASLPGRLAGDNEQFF
-	-	TRBV5-6	TRBJ2-3	TGTGCCAGCACTCGGGACTGGAAGGCAGATACGCAGTATTTT	CASTRDWKADTQYF
-	-	TRBV15	TRBJ2-7	TGTGCCACCAGCAGAGCGCGGGGTCTGGTGGAGCAGTACTTC	CATSRARGLVEQYF
-	many	TRBV5-1	TRBJ2-2	TGCGCCAGCAGCGGCGGTGGGATTGGGCGGACCGGGGAGCTGTTTTTT	CASSGGGIGRTGELFF
-	few	TRBV4-2	TRBJ2-2	TGTGCCAGCAGCCAAGATGGGGCAGTACCAAACACCGGGGAGCTGTTTTTT	CASSQDGAVPNTGELFF
TRBD2	few	TRBV20-1	TRBJ2-7	TGCAGTGCTATACGGGAGGGGAGCTCCTACGAGCAGTACTTC	CSAIREGSSYEQYF
-	many	TRBV30	TRBJ2-1	TGTGCCTGGAGTTCCACCGGACTCACCAATGAGCAGTTCTTC	CAWSSTGLTNEQFF
TRBD1	few	TRBV5-1	TRBJ1-4	TGCGCCAGCAGCCCGGAGGTTGGAGGGGGCGGTGAAAAACTGTTTTTT	CASSPEVGGGGEKLFF
-	many	TRBV30	TRBJ2-1	TGTGCCTGGGCCGGACTTCCGAATGAGCAGTTCTTC	CAWAGLPNEQFF
-	many	TRBV28	TRBJ2-3	TGTGCCAGCCGAGCAGCAGGGCCTAGCACAGATACGCAGTATTTT	CASRAAGPSTDTQYF
-	many	TRBV5-1	TRBJ2-3	TGCGCCAGCAGCTTACAGGGATCGGATACGCAGTATTTT	CASSLQGSDTQYF
-	many	TRBV12-3/TRBV12-4	TRBJ1-1	TGTGCCAGCTTACGAAACACTGAAGCTTTCTTT	CASLRNTEAFF
-	many	TRBV20-1	TRBJ2-3	TGCAGTGCTAGAGGTGAGGGCAGGGAGGCGACAGATACGCAGTATTTT	CSARGEGREATDTQYF
-	few	TRBV12-3/TRBV12-4	TRBJ2-2	TGTGCCAGCAGTCTCCAAAGGACGACCGGGGAGCTGTTTTTT	CASSLQRTTGELFF
TRBD1	few	TRBV5-6	TRBJ1-3	TGTGCCAGCAGCCCAACACAGGGGAGCCCTGGAAACACCATATATTTT	CASSPTQGSPGNTIYF
-	-	TRBV27	TRBJ1-3	TGTGCCAGCAGTTTAGCCGGGACGCACGGAAACACCATATATTTT	CASSLAGTHGNTIYF
TRBD1	-	TRBV29-1	TRBJ2-7	TGCAGCGTTGATGACAGGGGTGGATACGAGCAGTACTTC	CSVDDRGGYEQYF
TRBD1	-	TRBV5-4	TRBJ2-7	TGTGCCAGCAGCCGGGACAGGGGCCCTAGGATTTACGAGCAGTACTTC	CASSRDRGPRIYEQYF
-	-	TRBV6-1	TRBJ1-1	TGTGCCAGCAGTGAAGGGTCCCCGAACACTGAAGCTTTCTTT	CASSEGSPNTEAFF
-	few	TRBV14	TRBJ2-7	TGTGCCAGCAGCCAATACCACGGAACCTACGAGCAGTACTTC	CASSQYHGTYEQYF
-	-	TRBV20-1	TRBJ1-3	TGCAGTGCTAGAGATCGAAGGCTGGGTGGAAACACCATATATTTT	CSARDRRLGGNTIYF
-	-	TRBV7-9	TRBJ1-3	TGTGCCAGCAGCCAAGGAGGGGGAAACACCATATATTTT	CASSQGGGNTIYF
-	few	TRBV29-1	TRBJ2-7	TGCAGCGTTGCCGCTTGGTCGGGCAGGCACTCCTACGAGCAGTACTTC	CSVAAWSGRHSYEQYF
TRBD2	many	TRBV20-1	TRBJ2-1	TGCAGGCCGACTAGCGGGGGCTTTGAGGATGAGCAGTTCTTC	CRPTSGGFEDEQFF
-	-	TRBV14	TRBJ2-7	TGTGCCAGCAGTCGTGACAGTTTTTCCGAGCAGTACTTC	CASSRDSFSEQYF
-	many	TRBV4-2	TRBJ1-5	TGTGCCAGCAGTCTATACAGGGCTGATAGCAATCAGCCCCAGCATTTT	CASSLYRADSNQPQHF
TRBD1	few	TRBV7-2	TRBJ2-7	TGTGCCAGCAGCTGGGACAGGGGGGCGTACGAGCAGTACTTC	CASSWDRGAYEQYF
TRBD2	-	TRBV2	TRBJ2-2	TGTGCCAGCAGGACCAGGACTAGCCACACCGGGGAGCTGTTTTTT	CASRTRTSHTGELFF
TRBD2	many	TRBV28	TRBJ2-7	TGTGCCAGCAGTTTGACTAGCGGGAGTACCGAGCAGTACTTC	CASSLTSGSTEQYF
-	-	TRBV29-1	TRBJ2-5	TGCAGCGTTGCAGGTGCGATGGGGACCCAGTACTTC	CSVAGAMGTQYF
-	many	TRBV20-1	TRBJ2-3	TGCAGTGCCCACACAGATACGCAGTATTTT	CSAHTDTQYF
-	few	TRBV11-2	TRBJ2-7	TGTGCCAGCAGCTTAGTGCGGAGGCCGGTGGAGCAGTACTTC	CASSLVRRPVEQYF
TRBD1	many	TRBV4-3	TRBJ1-5	TGCGCCAGCAGCCAAGAGTGGTCAGGGGGGCAGCCCCAGCATTTT	CASSQEWSGGQPQHF
-	-	TRBV20-1	TRBJ2-7	TGCAGTGCTAGAGATCTGACAGGAGTATCCTACGAGCAGTACTTC	CSARDLTGVSYEQYF
TRBD1	few	TRBV5-1	TRBJ1-4	TGCGCCAGCAGCTGGGGGACAGGGGGGGACAATGAAAAACTGTTTTTT	CASSWGTGGDNEKLFF
-	many	TRBV5-1	TRBJ2-3	TGCGCCAGCAGCCCCGGGGCGGGTTATAACACAGATACGCAGTATTTT	CASSPGAGYNTDTQYF